Listed below are T cell receptor beta chains from one sample, sequenced in a study of cytomegalovirus exposure and HLA in healthy donors. The data were produced by immunoSEQ multiplex PCR, yet TCRdb's version contains in-frame clones alone and is incomplete. Found here are fewer than 200,000 clones, roughly four fifths of them singletons; the top ten hold roughly 1.4%. Sequencing was performed on PBMCs. The receptors were sampled from a man aged 60-69 years in good health and CMV-seronegative. CDR3s include the opening cysteine and the closing phenylalanine or tryptophan. D genes are given only for firm matches. Expanded clones get a size class; other rows say once, few or many, or leave the size out.

D gene	V gene	clone size	J gene	CDR3 DNA	CDR3 protein
.	TRBV19	.	TRBJ2-1	TGTGCCAGTAGGACCGGAACTAGAGTTCCTAGGAATGAGCAGTTCTTC	CASRTGTRVPRNEQFF
.	TRBV5-6	.	TRBJ2-2	TGTGCCAGCAGCTCGACAGGACCCACCGGGGAGCTGTTTTTT	CASSSTGPTGELFF
TRBD1	TRBV5-1	.	TRBJ2-7	TGCGCCAGCAGCTTGGGGGGACAGGGATACTACGAGCAGTACTTC	CASSLGGQGYYEQYF
.	TRBV7-6	.	TRBJ1-4	TGTGCCAGCAGCTTACAAGTGACTACTAATGAAAAACTGTTTTTT	CASSLQVTTNEKLFF
.	TRBV14	.	TRBJ1-5	TGTGCCAGCAGCCATATACACCCCTCGACAGGTGACTTTAGCAATCAGCCCCAGCATTTT	CASSHIHPSTGDFSNQPQHF
.	TRBV5-3	few	TRBJ1-2	TGTGCCAGAAGCTTCACAGGGTGCTATGGCTACACCTTC	CARSFTGCYGYTF
TRBD1	TRBV5-3	few	TRBJ1-6	TGTGCCAGAAGCTGTTACAGGGGGCCCCATAATTCACCCCTCCACTTT	CARSCYRGPHNSPLHF
TRBD1	TRBV5-1	.	TRBJ2-1	TGCGCCAGCAGCCCCCGGCAGGGGGCAAATGAGCAGTTCTTC	CASSPRQGANEQFF
.	TRBV6-1	once	TRBJ1-6	TGTGCCAGCAGTGGTTCCTATGTTCCCCTCCACTTT	CASSGSYVPLHF
.	TRBV5-1	.	TRBJ2-6	TGCGCCAGCAGCTTGTCCGGGGTCGGGGCCAACGTCCTGACTTTC	CASSLSGVGANVLTF
TRBD1	TRBV28	.	TRBJ2-7	TGTGCCAGCAGTTCCGACGGACAGGGGGTCCTTTCTTACGAGCAGTACTTC	CASSSDGQGVLSYEQYF
TRBD1	TRBV30	.	TRBJ2-3	TGTGCCTGGGAGACAGGGGGGGATACGCAGTATTTT	CAWETGGDTQYF
TRBD1	TRBV13	.	TRBJ2-2	TGTGCCAGCAGCCCCGTAGGGACAGTAGTCACCGGGGAGCTGTTTTTT	CASSPVGTVVTGELFF
.	TRBV28	.	TRBJ2-3	TGTGCCAGCAGTTTACCGGGTTGGGGCACAGATACGCAGTATTTT	CASSLPGWGTDTQYF
TRBD2	TRBV5-1	.	TRBJ2-5	TGCGCCAGCAAGCGACAAGCGGGGGGGGGTCAAGAGACCCAGTACTTC	CASKRQAGGGQETQYF
TRBD2	TRBV7-7	.	TRBJ2-1	TGTGCCAGCAGCCCGACAGCATTAGCGGGAGGGTCCCGTGAGCAGTTCTTC	CASSPTALAGGSREQFF
TRBD1	TRBV7-9	.	TRBJ1-1	TGTGCCAGCAGCCTACAGGGGGAAACTGAAGCTTTCTTT	CASSLQGETEAFF
.	TRBV7-2	.	TRBJ2-3	TGTGCCAGCAGCTTATCTCTCGGCACAGATACGCAGTATTTT	CASSLSLGTDTQYF
.	TRBV28	.	TRBJ2-5	TGTGCCAGCAGTTTTTACAGGGGTACGGGGGTCATAGAGACCCAGTACTTC	CASSFYRGTGVIETQYF
TRBD2	TRBV27	once	TRBJ2-1	TGTGCCAGCAGTTTGAGGCTAGCGGCCCCCTACAATGAGCAGTTCTTC	CASSLRLAAPYNEQFF
TRBD2	TRBV5-5	few	TRBJ2-5	TGTGCCAGCAGCTTGGAATTAGCGGGGGGGCGAGAGACCCAGTACTTC	CASSLELAGGRETQYF
TRBD1	TRBV5-8	.	TRBJ2-3	TGTGCCAGCAGCTTGTACAGGGGGACAGGCCCAGATACGCAGTATTTT	CASSLYRGTGPDTQYF
TRBD2	TRBV2	.	TRBJ2-5	TGTGCCAGCAGCCATATCCTCCCGGGACTAGCGGGGTCCGGGACCCAGTACTTC	CASSHILPGLAGSGTQYF
.	TRBV4-1	.	TRBJ1-1	TGCGCCAGCAGCCAAGACGGCAACGGGGTCGGCACTGAAGCTTTCTTT	CASSQDGNGVGTEAFF